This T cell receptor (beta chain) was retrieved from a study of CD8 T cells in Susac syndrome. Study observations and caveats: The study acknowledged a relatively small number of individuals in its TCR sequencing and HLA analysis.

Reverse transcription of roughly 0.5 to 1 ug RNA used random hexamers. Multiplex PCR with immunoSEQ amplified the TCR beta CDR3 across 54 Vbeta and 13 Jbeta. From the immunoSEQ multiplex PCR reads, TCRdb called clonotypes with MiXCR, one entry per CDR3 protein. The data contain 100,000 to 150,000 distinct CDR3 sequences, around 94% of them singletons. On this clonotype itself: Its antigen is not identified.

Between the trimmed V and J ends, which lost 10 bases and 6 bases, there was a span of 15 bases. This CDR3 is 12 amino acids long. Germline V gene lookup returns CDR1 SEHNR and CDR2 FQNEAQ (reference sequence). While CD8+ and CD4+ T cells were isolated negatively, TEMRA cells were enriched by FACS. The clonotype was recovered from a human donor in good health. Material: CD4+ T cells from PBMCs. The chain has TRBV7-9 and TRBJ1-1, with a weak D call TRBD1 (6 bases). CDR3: CATNREGAEAFF. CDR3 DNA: TGTGCCACCAACAGGGAGGGCGCTGAAGCTTTCTTT.